A selection of T cell receptor beta chains follows, all from one sample in a study of cytomegalovirus exposure and HLA in healthy donors. Only in-frame clones appear in the TCRdb table, and some are missing; sequencing was by immunoSEQ multiplex PCR. This sample has some 270,000 clones; about nine tenths occur once, and the top ten carry 1.5% to 2%. The sample comprised PBMCs. These receptors originate from a girl aged 2-9 years in good health and CMV-seronegative. Both conserved end residues are part of each CDR3. The D gene is left open where the match is weak. Clone size appears in some rows only: once, few, many, or a class for an expanded clone.

V gene: TRBV19; clone size: -; D gene: TRBD2; J gene: TRBJ2-3; CDR3 DNA: TGTGCCAGTAGTATTCATGGACTAGCAGTCGTAACAGATACGCAGTATTTT; CDR3 protein: CASSIHGLAVVTDTQYF
V gene: TRBV25-1; clone size: -; D gene: -; J gene: TRBJ1-5; CDR3 DNA: TGTGCCAGCAGTGAATCAGGGTCCCAGCCCCAGCATTTT; CDR3 protein: CASSESGSQPQHF
V gene: TRBV5-1; clone size: -; D gene: TRBD1; J gene: TRBJ2-2; CDR3 DNA: TGCGCCAGCAGCCTGGACAGGGAGAACACCGGGGAGCTGTTTTTT; CDR3 protein: CASSLDRENTGELFF
V gene: TRBV10-1; clone size: once; D gene: TRBD2; J gene: TRBJ2-1; CDR3 DNA: TGCGCCAGCAGTCGGAGCGGGACCCCGTGGAATGAGCAGTTCTTC; CDR3 protein: CASSRSGTPWNEQFF
V gene: TRBV18; clone size: -; D gene: TRBD1; J gene: TRBJ2-5; CDR3 DNA: TGTGCCAGCTCACTCTCCGGGACAGAACAAGAGACCCAGTACTTC; CDR3 protein: CASSLSGTEQETQYF
V gene: TRBV25-1; clone size: once; D gene: -; J gene: TRBJ1-5; CDR3 DNA: TGTGCCAGCAGTGACAGGAGCAATCAGCCCCAGCATTTT; CDR3 protein: CASSDRSNQPQHF
V gene: TRBV9; clone size: once; D gene: -; J gene: TRBJ2-2; CDR3 DNA: TGTGCCAGCAGCGTAGCATTTGGGGAGCTGTTTTTT; CDR3 protein: CASSVAFGELFF
V gene: TRBV6-6; clone size: few; D gene: -; J gene: TRBJ1-2; CDR3 DNA: TGTGCCAGCAGCCCCGGAGGGACCCAGGAAAGATATGGCTACACCTTC; CDR3 protein: CASSPGGTQERYGYTF
V gene: TRBV27; clone size: -; D gene: -; J gene: TRBJ1-1; CDR3 DNA: TGTGCCAGCAGTTTATATATGAACACTGAAGCTTTCTTT; CDR3 protein: CASSLYMNTEAFF
V gene: TRBV6-6; clone size: once; D gene: TRBD1; J gene: TRBJ2-7; CDR3 DNA: TGTGCCAGCAGTCCTTATCTTCAGGGGGATGCCTACGAGCAGTACTTC; CDR3 protein: CASSPYLQGDAYEQYF
V gene: TRBV11-2; clone size: -; D gene: TRBD1; J gene: TRBJ1-1; CDR3 DNA: TGTGCCAGCAGCTTAGATCTGACAGGGGTACTAACTGAAGCTTTCTTT; CDR3 protein: CASSLDLTGVLTEAFF
V gene: TRBV2; clone size: -; D gene: -; J gene: TRBJ2-1; CDR3 DNA: TGTGCCAGCAGCTCGGGAATCAAGAAAGGGAGTGAGCAGTTCTTC; CDR3 protein: CASSSGIKKGSEQFF
V gene: TRBV7-9; clone size: -; D gene: -; J gene: TRBJ1-5; CDR3 DNA: TGTTCCAGCAGCCCTCAAGGTTGGCAGGGGAATCAGCCCCAGCATTTT; CDR3 protein: CSSSPQGWQGNQPQHF
V gene: TRBV5-8; clone size: -; D gene: -; J gene: TRBJ1-4; CDR3 DNA: TGTGCCAGCAGGAGGGTGGCTGAAAAACTGTTTTTT; CDR3 protein: CASRRVAEKLFF
V gene: TRBV5-6; clone size: few; D gene: TRBD1; J gene: TRBJ1-5; CDR3 DNA: TGTGCCAGCAGCCGTTGGACAGGGATTCAGCCCCAGCATTTT; CDR3 protein: CASSRWTGIQPQHF
V gene: TRBV6-1; clone size: -; D gene: -; J gene: TRBJ2-1; CDR3 DNA: TGTGCCAGCAGTGAACCCGCGGGATACCCCTACAATGAGCAGTTCTTC; CDR3 protein: CASSEPAGYPYNEQFF
V gene: TRBV6-1; clone size: -; D gene: TRBD1; J gene: TRBJ2-7; CDR3 DNA: TGTGCCAGCAGCGAAACAGGGGGCTCCTACGAGCAGTACTTC; CDR3 protein: CASSETGGSYEQYF
V gene: TRBV6-5; clone size: few; D gene: TRBD1; J gene: TRBJ1-1; CDR3 DNA: TGTGCCAGCAGTTACTCAAGACAGGGGCGAGCCACTGAAGCTTTCTTT; CDR3 protein: CASSYSRQGRATEAFF
V gene: TRBV5-1; clone size: once; D gene: TRBD2; J gene: TRBJ2-1; CDR3 DNA: TGCGCCAGCAGCTTCAGACCGGGACTAGCGTTGGATGAGCAGTTCTTC; CDR3 protein: CASSFRPGLALDEQFF
V gene: TRBV4-2; clone size: once; D gene: TRBD2; J gene: TRBJ2-7; CDR3 DNA: TGTGCCAGCAGCCTTGGGACTAGCGGCTCCTACGAGCAGTACTTC; CDR3 protein: CASSLGTSGSYEQYF
V gene: TRBV6-6; clone size: -; D gene: -; J gene: TRBJ1-2; CDR3 DNA: TGTGCCAGCAGCTACAGCGTTGGCTACACCTTC; CDR3 protein: CASSYSVGYTF
V gene: TRBV28; clone size: -; D gene: -; J gene: TRBJ1-6; CDR3 DNA: TGTGCCAGCAGTTTATCGACAGATTCACCCCTCCACTTT; CDR3 protein: CASSLSTDSPLHF
V gene: TRBV27; clone size: -; D gene: TRBD1; J gene: TRBJ1-1; CDR3 DNA: TGTGCCAGCAGTTTGACAGGGTCTGAAGCTTTCTTT; CDR3 protein: CASSLTGSEAFF
V gene: TRBV18; clone size: -; D gene: TRBD2; J gene: TRBJ2-7; CDR3 DNA: TGTGCCAGCTCACTAAGACTAGCGGGAGGGTACGAGCAGTACTTC; CDR3 protein: CASSLRLAGGYEQYF
V gene: TRBV7-9; clone size: -; D gene: -; J gene: TRBJ1-2; CDR3 DNA: TGTGCCAGCAGCCTGGCGGGGGTCGAGGACTACACCTTC; CDR3 protein: CASSLAGVEDYTF
V gene: TRBV5-4; clone size: -; D gene: TRBD2; J gene: TRBJ2-3; CDR3 DNA: TGTGCCAGCAGCTTGGCTCCGGGACTAGCGGGAGAAGCAGATACGCAGTATTTT; CDR3 protein: CASSLAPGLAGEADTQYF
V gene: TRBV5-6; clone size: -; D gene: TRBD1; J gene: TRBJ2-2; CDR3 DNA: TGTGCCAGCAGCGCCCTGGGACAGCCGAACACCGGGGAGCTGTCTTTT; CDR3 protein: CASSALGQPNTGELSF
V gene: TRBV9; clone size: -; D gene: TRBD1; J gene: TRBJ2-1; CDR3 DNA: TGTGCCAGCAGCGTTCAGGGGGCGCCCTACAATGAGCAGTTCTTC; CDR3 protein: CASSVQGAPYNEQFF
V gene: TRBV29-1; clone size: -; D gene: TRBD1; J gene: TRBJ2-5; CDR3 DNA: TGCAGCGTGGAGGGACAGGGAGATGAAGAGACCCAGTACTTC; CDR3 protein: CSVEGQGDEETQYF
V gene: TRBV27; clone size: -; D gene: TRBD1; J gene: TRBJ2-7; CDR3 DNA: TGTGCCAGCAGTACTCCCAGGGGGCAATCCTACGAGCAGTACTTC; CDR3 protein: CASSTPRGQSYEQYF
V gene: TRBV15; clone size: -; D gene: -; J gene: TRBJ1-2; CDR3 DNA: TGTGCCACCAGCGCGGCCGACTATGGCTACACCTTC; CDR3 protein: CATSAADYGYTF
V gene: TRBV5-1; clone size: -; D gene: -; J gene: TRBJ2-3; CDR3 DNA: TGCGCCAGCAGACAGAGCACAGATACGCAGTATTTT; CDR3 protein: CASRQSTDTQYF
V gene: TRBV14; clone size: -; D gene: -; J gene: TRBJ1-2; CDR3 DNA: TGTGCCAGCAGCCAAGATACAAACTATGGCTACACCTTC; CDR3 protein: CASSQDTNYGYTF
V gene: TRBV28; clone size: -; D gene: TRBD1; J gene: TRBJ1-5; CDR3 DNA: TGTGCCAGCAGTTTATCTACAGGGGGCTGGGAGCAGCCCCAGCATTTT; CDR3 protein: CASSLSTGGWEQPQHF
V gene: TRBV2; clone size: few; D gene: TRBD2; J gene: TRBJ2-5; CDR3 DNA: TGTGCCAGCAGTCCCGGGACTAGCGGACAAGAGACCCAGTACTTC; CDR3 protein: CASSPGTSGQETQYF
V gene: TRBV6-1; clone size: -; D gene: -; J gene: TRBJ2-7; CDR3 DNA: TGTGCCGGCTCCCAGTTATACGAGCAGTACTTC; CDR3 protein: CAGSQLYEQYF
V gene: TRBV5-6; clone size: -; D gene: -; J gene: TRBJ1-3; CDR3 DNA: TGTGCCAGCAGCCCCCCCCCAGGGCTCGGTGGAAACACCATATATTTT; CDR3 protein: CASSPPPGLGGNTIYF
V gene: TRBV6-6; clone size: -; D gene: TRBD2; J gene: TRBJ2-3; CDR3 DNA: TGTGCCAGCAGTTCCCTAGCGGGGGCCCCCACAGATACGCAGTATTTT; CDR3 protein: CASSSLAGAPTDTQYF
V gene: TRBV19; clone size: -; D gene: -; J gene: TRBJ2-1; CDR3 DNA: TGTGCCAGTTCGTCCAGGGACAATGAGCAGTTCTTC; CDR3 protein: CASSSRDNEQFF
V gene: TRBV7-8; clone size: -; D gene: TRBD1; J gene: TRBJ1-1; CDR3 DNA: TGTGCCAGCAGCTCCGGGGGACAGCTGGAAGCTTTCTTT; CDR3 protein: CASSSGGQLEAFF
V gene: TRBV6-5; clone size: -; D gene: TRBD1; J gene: TRBJ1-2; CDR3 DNA: TGTGCCAGCAGTTACATACAGGGGGCCGTCTATGGCTACACCTTC; CDR3 protein: CASSYIQGAVYGYTF
V gene: TRBV28; clone size: -; D gene: TRBD1; J gene: TRBJ2-7; CDR3 DNA: TGTGCCAGCAGTCTGATCAGGGGGCCCACCTACGAGCAGTACTTC; CDR3 protein: CASSLIRGPTYEQYF
V gene: TRBV28; clone size: -; D gene: -; J gene: TRBJ1-6; CDR3 DNA: TGTGCCAGCCTTACACAGAGCGGGGGTTCACCCCTCCACTTT; CDR3 protein: CASLTQSGGSPLHF
V gene: TRBV14; clone size: -; D gene: TRBD2; J gene: TRBJ2-5; CDR3 DNA: TGTGCCAGCAGCCATGTAAGCGGGAGTCTACGAGGGCAGTACTTC; CDR3 protein: CASSHVSGSLRGQYF
V gene: TRBV7-8; clone size: -; D gene: -; J gene: TRBJ2-1; CDR3 DNA: TGTGCCAGCCTCGGGAGAAGCAATGAGCAGTTCTTC; CDR3 protein: CASLGRSNEQFF
V gene: TRBV6-1; clone size: once; D gene: -; J gene: TRBJ1-3; CDR3 DNA: TGTGCCAGCGCCGGCAGGGCTTTTTCTGGAAACACCATATATTTT; CDR3 protein: CASAGRAFSGNTIYF
V gene: TRBV6-5; clone size: -; D gene: -; J gene: TRBJ1-6; CDR3 DNA: TGTGCCAGCAGTTACACAACCATTGATAATTCACCCCTCCACTTT; CDR3 protein: CASSYTTIDNSPLHF
V gene: TRBV9; clone size: -; D gene: -; J gene: TRBJ2-7; CDR3 DNA: TGTGCCAGCTCTCGGGAGGGGGCGACTAACGAGCAGTACTTC; CDR3 protein: CASSREGATNEQYF
V gene: TRBV6-5; clone size: -; D gene: TRBD2; J gene: TRBJ2-5; CDR3 DNA: TGTGCCAGCAGTTTAGGACTAGCGGGAGGGCAAGAGACCCAGTACTTC; CDR3 protein: CASSLGLAGGQETQYF
V gene: TRBV27; clone size: -; D gene: TRBD1; J gene: TRBJ2-7; CDR3 DNA: TGTGCCAGCAGTGTCCCCGGGCAGGGGGCAAGGGAGCAGTACTTC; CDR3 protein: CASSVPGQGAREQYF
V gene: TRBV9; clone size: -; D gene: -; J gene: TRBJ2-3; CDR3 DNA: TGTGCCAGTCTTCCGAGTAGCGTCACAGATACGCAGTATTTT; CDR3 protein: CASLPSSVTDTQYF
V gene: TRBV7-8; clone size: few; D gene: -; J gene: TRBJ2-7; CDR3 DNA: TGTGCCAGCAGCTCCTTTACAGGGTCCTACGAGCAGTACTTC; CDR3 protein: CASSSFTGSYEQYF